These T cell receptor beta chains were read from a single sample in a study of cytomegalovirus exposure and HLA in healthy donors. Using immunoSEQ multiplex PCR, the repertoire was profiled, and TCRdb retains in-frame clones only, with some absent. The sample has 95,000 to 100,000 clones, about 75% seen once. Material for sequencing was PBMCs. The receptors come from a man aged 45 to 65 in good health and CMV-seronegative. Both conserved end residues are part of each CDR3. The D gene is left open where the match is weak. Clone size, where shown, is once, few, many, or a class for clones that have expanded.

cdr3_aa cdr3_nt v_call d_call j_call clone_size
CASSRQDSSTDTQYF TGTGCCAGTAGTAGACAGGACTCTAGCACAGATACGCAGTATTTT TRBV19 NA TRBJ2-3 NA
CASSQGARETQYF TGCGCCAGCAGCCAAGGAGCCCGAGAGACCCAGTACTTC TRBV4-1 NA TRBJ2-5 NA
CASSQAGEQYF TGCGCCAGCAGCCAGGCAGGGGAGCAGTACTTC TRBV4-1 NA TRBJ2-7 NA
CASRAGNSGANVLTF TGTGCCAGTAGGGCAGGGAATTCTGGGGCCAACGTCCTGACTTTC TRBV19 NA TRBJ2-6 few
CASSFPSGGVLEAFF TGTGCCAGCAGTTTCCCCTCGGGGGGTGTTCTGGAAGCTTTCTTT TRBV28 NA TRBJ1-1 NA
CASSGTGIEAFF TGTGCCAGTAGTGGGACAGGTATTGAAGCTTTCTTT TRBV19 TRBD1 TRBJ1-1 NA
CASSGWPQAQNIQYF TGTGCCAGCAGTGGATGGCCCCAGGCGCAAAACATTCAGTACTTC TRBV6-1 NA TRBJ2-4 NA
CASSPTSGRRREQYF TGTGCCAGCAGTCCTACTAGCGGGAGACGTCGCGAGCAGTACTTC TRBV6-5 TRBD2 TRBJ2-7 NA
CASSDLGVSYEQYF TGTGCCAGCAGTGATTTAGGGGTATCCTACGAGCAGTACTTC TRBV2 NA TRBJ2-7 NA
CASSLSTSGSGETQYF TGTGCCAGCAGCCTGTCGACTAGCGGGAGTGGAGAGACCCAGTACTTC TRBV4-2 TRBD2 TRBJ2-5 NA
CASSVTGANVLTF TGTGCCAGCAGTGTTACTGGGGCCAACGTCCTGACTTTC TRBV2 NA TRBJ2-6 NA
CASSLRLAGRNEQFF TGTGCCAGCAGTTTGAGGCTAGCGGGACGTAATGAGCAGTTCTTC TRBV27 TRBD2 TRBJ2-1 NA
CASSIGGQGSYGYTF TGTGCCAGTAGTATAGGCGGACAGGGCAGCTATGGCTACACCTTC TRBV19 TRBD1 TRBJ1-2 NA